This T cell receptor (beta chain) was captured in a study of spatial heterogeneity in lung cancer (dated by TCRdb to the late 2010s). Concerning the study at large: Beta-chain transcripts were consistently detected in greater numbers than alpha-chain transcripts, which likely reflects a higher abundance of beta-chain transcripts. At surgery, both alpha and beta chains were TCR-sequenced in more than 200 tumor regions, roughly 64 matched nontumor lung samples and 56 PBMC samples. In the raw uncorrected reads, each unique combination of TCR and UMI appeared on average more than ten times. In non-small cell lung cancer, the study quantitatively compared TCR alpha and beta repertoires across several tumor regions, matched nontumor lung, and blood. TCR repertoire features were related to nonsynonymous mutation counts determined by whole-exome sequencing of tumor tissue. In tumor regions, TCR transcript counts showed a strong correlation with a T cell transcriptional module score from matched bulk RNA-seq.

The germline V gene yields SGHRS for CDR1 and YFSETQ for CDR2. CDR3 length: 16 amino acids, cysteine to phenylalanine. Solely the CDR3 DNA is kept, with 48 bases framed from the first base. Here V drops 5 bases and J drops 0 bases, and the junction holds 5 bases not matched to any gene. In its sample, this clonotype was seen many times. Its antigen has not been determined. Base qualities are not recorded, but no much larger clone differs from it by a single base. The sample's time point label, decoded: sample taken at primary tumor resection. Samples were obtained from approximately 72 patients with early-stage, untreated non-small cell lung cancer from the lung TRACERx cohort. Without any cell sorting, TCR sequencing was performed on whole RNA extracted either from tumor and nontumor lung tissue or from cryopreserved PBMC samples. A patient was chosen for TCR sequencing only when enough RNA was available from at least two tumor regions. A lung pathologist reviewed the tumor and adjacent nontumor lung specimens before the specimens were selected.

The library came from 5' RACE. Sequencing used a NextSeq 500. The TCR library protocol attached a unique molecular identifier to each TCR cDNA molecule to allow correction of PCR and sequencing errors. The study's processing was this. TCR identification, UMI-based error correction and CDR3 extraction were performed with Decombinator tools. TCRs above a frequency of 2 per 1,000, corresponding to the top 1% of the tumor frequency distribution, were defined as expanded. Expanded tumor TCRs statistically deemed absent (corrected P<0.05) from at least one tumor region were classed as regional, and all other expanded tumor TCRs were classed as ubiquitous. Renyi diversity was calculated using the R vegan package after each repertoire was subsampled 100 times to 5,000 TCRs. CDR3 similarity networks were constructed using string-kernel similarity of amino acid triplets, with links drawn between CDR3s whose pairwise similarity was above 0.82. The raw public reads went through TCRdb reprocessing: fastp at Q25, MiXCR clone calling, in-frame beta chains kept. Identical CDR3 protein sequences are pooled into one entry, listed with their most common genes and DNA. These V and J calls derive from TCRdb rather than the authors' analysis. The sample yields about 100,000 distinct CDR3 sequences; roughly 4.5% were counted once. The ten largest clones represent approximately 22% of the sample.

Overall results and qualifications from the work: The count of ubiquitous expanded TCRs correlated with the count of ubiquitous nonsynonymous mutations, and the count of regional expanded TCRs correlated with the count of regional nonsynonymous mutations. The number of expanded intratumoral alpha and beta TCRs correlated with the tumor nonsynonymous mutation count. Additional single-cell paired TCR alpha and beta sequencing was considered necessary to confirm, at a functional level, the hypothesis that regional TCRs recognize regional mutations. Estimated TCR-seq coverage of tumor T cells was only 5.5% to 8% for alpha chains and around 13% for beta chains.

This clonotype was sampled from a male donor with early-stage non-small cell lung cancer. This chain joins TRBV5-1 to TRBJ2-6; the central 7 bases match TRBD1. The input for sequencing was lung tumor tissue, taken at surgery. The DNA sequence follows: TGCGCCAGCAGGTTGACAGGGATCTCTGGGGCCAACGTCCTGACTTTC. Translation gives CASRLTGISGANVLTF.